Below are 30 T cell receptor beta chains sequenced from a single sample in a study of T cells in women clearing cervical HPV infection. Method: immunoSEQ multiplex PCR; TCRdb's copy keeps in-frame clones and lacks some. The repertoire table contains under 50,000 clones. The sequenced sample consisted of blood buffy coat. The source of these receptors is a woman aged 18 to 75 with a cervical HPV16 infection that either progressed to CIN3+ or cleared (not recorded which).

Comments on this clone: The read stops 3 residues short of the end of the CDR3; the missing end is completed from the germline J gene. V is TRBV5-1 and J is TRBJ1-1, with TRBD1 matching over 8 bases. The J segment lost 0 bases and the V segment lost 4 bases, leaving 5 bases of the junction unmatched. Per the germline V gene, CDR1 is SGHRS and CDR2 is YFSETQ. This CDR3 is built from 15 residues. The part of the CDR3 DNA that was read is TGCGCCAGCAGCCCGCCGGGACAGGTGAACACTGAA. It translates to CASSPPGQVNTE. The full CDR3 protein is CASSPPGQVNTEAFF.

As concerns this clone: Mismatch with germline at one junction end may stem from a read error. The read falls 3 residues short of the CDR3 end, and the missing part is taken from the germline J gene. The chain employs TRBV7-3 and TRBJ1-1, with 9 bases that match TRBD1. Germline V gene data show CDR1 as SGHTA and CDR2 as FQGTGA. CDR3 length equals 16 residues. The part of the CDR3 DNA that was read is TGTGCCAGCAGCTACACCGGGACAGGGTTGAAAACTGAA. Protein: CASSYTGTGLKTE. The full CDR3 is CASSYTGTGLKTEAFF.

On this clone: The CDR3 end is not reached by the read, which stops 3 residues before it; the germline J gene fills it in. This chain connects TRBV5-1 to TRBJ2-1; TRBD1 agrees at 7 bases. The CDR3 spans 14 residues. Looked up from germline, CDR1 is SGHRS and CDR2 is YFSETQ. V lost 0 bases to trimming and J lost 9 bases; unmatched junction nucleotides: 6. The part of the CDR3 DNA that was read is TGCGCCAGCAGCTTGGGGCACAGGGGCCGTGAG. This sequence encodes CASSLGHRGRE. The entire CDR3 reads CASSLGHRGREQFF.

Worth noting for this clone: Coverage ceases 3 residues before the CDR3 finishes, and the germline J gene fills in the end. This sequence joins TRBV5-3 and TRBJ2-7, with 9 bases that match TRBD1. TRBV5-3 is reported as an ORF; its role is uncertain. V dropped 4 bases and J dropped 5; count of bases not matched to a gene: 4. This CDR3 is 13 amino acids long. CDR3 protein: CARSLGDRDEQYF. The CDR3 bases that were read are TGTGCCAGAAGCCTCGGGGACAGGGACGAG.

As for this clone: From the germline J gene comes the end of the CDR3, since the read stops 3 residues before it. The chain is built from TRBV19 and TRBJ1-1; 7 bases match TRBD1. CDR1 is LNHDA, CDR2 SQIVND, per germline (reference sequence). The V gene end was trimmed by 6 bases and the J gene end by 0 bases; junction bases not matched to a gene: 7. The CDR3 length is 15 residues. The CDR3 region is CASSPQGTMNTEAFF. The sequenced part of the CDR3 DNA is TGTGCCAGTAGCCCACAGGGGACCATGAACACTGAA.

A note on this clone: The read ends 3 residues shy of where the CDR3 ends; the end is completed using the germline J gene. The chain combines TRBV7-3 with TRBJ2-1; 7 bases are shared with TRBD1. The trim removed 5 bases at V and 0 bases at J, leaving 4 bases unmatched. Germline V gene lookup returns CDR1 SGHTA and CDR2 FQGTGA. CDR3 length: 15 amino acids. The part of the CDR3 DNA that was read is TGTGCCAGCAGCACCGCAGGGGGCTCCTACAATGAG. This codes for CASSTAGGSYNE. The complete CDR3 reads CASSTAGGSYNEQFF. The full variable domain, completed using reference TRBV7-3 and TRBJ2-1, is GAGVSQTPSNKVTEKGKYVELRCDPISGHTALYWYRQSLGQGPEFLIYFQGTGAADDSGLPNDRFFAVRPEGSVSTLKIQRTERGDSAVYLCASSTAGGSYNEQFFGPGTRLTVL.

As for this clone: The CDR3 end is not reached by the read, which stops 3 residues before it; the germline J gene fills it in. The chain carries TRBV4-1 and TRBJ2-7; the D gene is possibly TRBD1 (5 bases). The CDR3 is 16 residues long. Germline loops: CDR1 MGHRA, CDR2 YSYEKL. V was pared by 0 bases and J by 2 bases, with 14 bases between. The CDR3 bases that were read are TGCGCCAGCAGCCAAGAACCATCAGGGCTAACCTACGAG. This translates into CASSQEPSGLTYE. The CDR3, in full, reads CASSQEPSGLTYEQYF.

Remarks on this clone: The read comes to an end 3 residues before the CDR3 does, leaving the germline J gene to fill in the end. This chain joins TRBV28 and TRBJ1-1; possible D gene TRBD1, 6 bases. Germline lookup yields CDR1 MDHEN and CDR2 SYDVKM. This CDR3 spans 16 amino acids. Trimming pared 5 bases from V and 2 bases from J, leaving 18 bases between. CDR3 in amino acids: CASSPRTVSPNTEAFF. The DNA read from the CDR3 is TGTGCCAGCAGTCCCCGGACAGTTTCCCCTAACACTGAA.

As concerns this clone: The CDR3 end falls 3 residues outside the read, so it is completed with the germline J gene. The rearrangement links TRBV18 to TRBJ1-4, with 7 bases aligning to TRBD1. Germline V CDR1 and CDR2: KGHSH, LQKENI. This CDR3 region has 15 residues. The V gene end was trimmed by 3 bases and the J gene end by 5 bases; junction bases not matched to a gene: 6. This chain's CDR3 is CASSPKGAPNEKLFF. The part of the CDR3 DNA that was read is TGTGCCAGCTCACCTAAGGGGGCTCCGAATGAAAAA.

On this clone: The sequenced fragment ends 3 residues before the CDR3 boundary, so the rest is inferred from the germline J gene. The chain uses TRBV10-3 and TRBJ1-2; a weak D match, TRBD1 (5 bases). Germline V gene lookup returns CDR1 ENHRY and CDR2 SYGVKD. CDR3 length equals 14 residues. The V end lost 3 bases, the J end lost 2 bases, and 10 bases lay between the germline ends. The DNA read from the CDR3 is TGTGCCATCAGTGACCCGGAGGGGAACTATGGC. Its translation: CAISDPEGNYG. The complete CDR3 reads CAISDPEGNYGYTF.

Comments on this clone: Read coverage stops 3 residues before the CDR3 terminus; the germline J gene supplies the remainder. The chain combines TRBV19 with TRBJ2-6; 8 bases agree with TRBD1. Germline CDR1 is LNHDA and CDR2 is SQIVND (reference sequence). With V trimmed by 1 base and J by 3 bases, 11 bases remained unmatched. There are 19 residues in the CDR3. The part of the CDR3 DNA that was read is TGTGCCAGTAGTATAGCCTCAAGGACAGGGACAAGTGGGGCCAACGTC. It codes for CASSIASRTGTSGANV. The CDR3 in its entirety is CASSIASRTGTSGANVLTF.

Concerning this clone: The CDR3 goes on 3 residues after the read ends, and that part is filled in from the germline J gene. The V and J genes are TRBV7-8 and TRBJ2-7; the match to TRBD2 covers 8 bases. V was clipped by 7 bases and J by 2 bases; unmatched bases: 7. Germline lookup yields CDR1 SGHVS and CDR2 FQNEAQ. This CDR3 has 14 residues. This CDR3 is CASNHPGLAYEQYF. Incomplete CDR3 DNA: TGTGCCAGCAACCACCCGGGACTAGCCTACGAG.

CDR3 sequence reads: CASRVGAGGGNQPQHF. The sequenced CDR3 bases are TGCGCCAGCCGAGTGGGGGCCGGTGGCGGCAATCAGCCC. V gene TRBV10-2 combines with J gene TRBJ1-5; maybe TRBD1 (6 bases). Read coverage stops 3 residues before the CDR3 terminus; the germline J gene supplies the remainder. The CDR3 is 16 residues long. CDR1 and CDR2 (germline): WSHSY, SAAADI. V was clipped by 8 bases and J by 2 bases, with 19 bases between them.

A note on this clone: The read ends 3 residues early relative to the CDR3; the germline J gene fills the gap. The J gene is TRBJ2-4, the V gene TRBV19; 7 bases line up with TRBD2. Germline V lookup: CDR1 LNHDA, CDR2 SQIVND (reference sequence). The CDR3 contains 17 residues. With V trimmed by 3 bases and J by 3 bases, 11 bases remained unmatched. CDR3 DNA (partial): TGTGCCAGTAGTATCTTGGCGGCGGGGGTCGACAAAAACATT. This codes for CASSILAAGVDKNI. The whole CDR3 sequence is CASSILAAGVDKNIQYF.

The chain's CDR3 is CASSPVQGSTDTQYF. The covered CDR3 bases are TGTGCCAGCAGTCCGGTACAGGGTAGCACAGATACG. This rearrangement joins TRBV4-2 to TRBJ2-3; perhaps TRBD1 as D (6 bases). From the germline J gene comes the end of the CDR3, since the read stops 3 residues before it. The CDR3 has 15 residues. Trimming cost V 6 bases and J 0 bases, with 13 bases left between them. From germline, CDR1 is LGHNA and CDR2 YNFKEQ.

The DNA read from the CDR3 is TGCGCCAGCAGCTCCGGACAGGGCAACAATGAG. It codes for CASSSGQGNNE. The entire CDR3 sequence reads CASSSGQGNNEQFF. This chain links TRBV5-1 with TRBJ2-1; TRBD1 matches 8 bases. Read coverage stops 3 residues before the CDR3 terminus; the germline J gene supplies the remainder. After removal of 3 bases from V and 5 bases from J, the junction contained 4 bases not matched to a gene. Looked up from germline, CDR1 is SGHRS and CDR2 is YFSETQ. This CDR3 spans 14 amino acids.

A remark on this clone: The read falls 3 residues short of the CDR3 end, and the missing part is taken from the germline J gene. This chain connects TRBV6-4 to TRBJ2-7; D not certain. CDR3 length equals 13 residues. Germline CDR1 and CDR2: MRHNA and SNTAGT. Trimming shortened V by 5 bases and J by 5 bases, and 13 bases separated the two germline ends. The CDR3 bases that were read are TGTGCCAGCAGTAGGGTCCCTGGTAACGAG. This gives the protein CASSRVPGNE. The whole CDR3 protein reads CASSRVPGNEQYF.

Worth noting for this clone: The CDR3 extends 3 residues past the end of the read, so its final part is completed from the germline J gene. The chain uses TRBV19 and TRBJ2-7; tentative D call: TRBD1 (6 bases). The CDR3 contains 12 residues. The V end was cut by 7 bases, the J end by 6 bases, with 13 bases between. CDR1 and CDR2 (germline): LNHDA, SQIVND (reference sequence). The CDR3 sequence is CASIGRGAEQYF. The part of the CDR3 DNA that was read is TGTGCCAGTATAGGCAGGGGAGCCGAG.

Details on this clone: Read data end 3 residues before the CDR3 end; the end is taken from the germline J gene. The chain employs TRBV7-9 and TRBJ2-1, with 10 bases lining up with TRBD1. V shed 3 bases, J shed 4 bases, and the junction held 3 bases outside the gene matches. CDR1 and CDR2 from the germline V gene are SEHNR and FQNEAQ (reference sequence). The CDR3 runs to 15 residues. The CDR3 is CASSFRDRGYNEQFF. The sequenced CDR3 bases are TGTGCCAGCAGCTTTAGGGACAGGGGATACAATGAG.

CDR3 residues: CASSATGTSGSEQFF. CDR3 DNA (partial): TGTGCCAGCAGTGCTACCGGGACTAGCGGGTCTGAG. The chain recombines TRBV6-1 with TRBJ2-1; 12 bases match TRBD2. The CDR3 extends 3 residues past the end of the read, so its final part is completed from the germline J gene. This CDR3 is built from 15 residues. J gave up 9 bases and V 4 bases, and 7 bases lay outside the gene matches. The V gene's germline CDR1 is MNHNS and CDR2 SASEGT.

A remark on this clone: The missing CDR3 end, 3 residues past where the read stops, is filled in from the germline J gene. The chain combines TRBV2 with TRBJ1-4, with D unclear. V dropped 2 bases and J dropped 8 bases, with 12 bases sitting between them. This CDR3 contains 14 residues. In germline, CDR1 is SNHLY, CDR2 FYNNEI. Incomplete CDR3 DNA: TGTGCCAGCAGTGAACTCACAGTAAGAGAAAAA. Its protein product is CASSELTVREK. The whole CDR3 protein reads CASSELTVREKLFF.

Concerning this clone: The CDR3 end falls 3 residues outside the read, so it is completed with the germline J gene. The chain links TRBV20-1 to TRBJ2-7; 7 bases are shared with TRBD1. J lost 3 bases, V lost 0 bases, and 5 bases had no gene match. Per germline, CDR1 DFQATT and CDR2 SNEGSKA (reference sequence). The CDR3 totals 14 residues. The CDR3 bases that were read are TGCAGTGCTAGAGATAATGGGGACAGCTACGAG. Protein product: CSARDNGDSYE. The whole CDR3 protein reads CSARDNGDSYEQYF.

On this clone: The read ends 3 residues early relative to the CDR3; the germline J gene fills the gap. The rearrangement links TRBV5-6 to TRBJ2-3; perhaps TRBD2 as D (6 bases). The CDR3 is 15 amino acids. V gave up 0 bases and J gave up 2 bases, with 10 bases separating them. Germline V gives CDR1 SGHDT, CDR2 YYEEEE. The DNA read from the CDR3 is TGTGCCAGCAGCTTGGGGGCGGGGCACACAGATACG. Protein sequence: CASSLGAGHTDT. The entire CDR3 is CASSLGAGHTDTQYF. The variable domain in full, with the rest retrieved from reference TRBV5-6 and TRBJ2-3, is DAGVTQSPTHLIKTRGQQVTLRCSPKSGHDTVSWYQQALGQGPQFIFQYYEEEERQRGNFPDRFSGHQFPNYSSELNVNALLLGDSALYLCASSLGAGHTDTQYFGPGTRLTVL.

On this clone: Sequencing ends 3 residues short of the CDR3 end; the germline J gene provides the rest. This rearrangement joins TRBV2 to TRBJ2-5, with 7 bases lining up with TRBD1. J was trimmed by 2 bases and V by 7 bases; bases with no gene match: 7. The CDR3 loop spans 14 amino acids. The V gene's germline CDR1 is SNHLY and CDR2 FYNNEI. CDR3 protein: CASNRDRNQETQYF. Incomplete CDR3 DNA: TGTGCCAGCAACCGGGACAGAAATCAAGAGACC. Based on the CDR3 plus reference TRBV2 and TRBJ2-5, the full variable domain is EPEVTQTPSHQVTQMGQEVILRCVPISNHLYFYWYRQILGQKVEFLVSFYNNEISEKSEIFDDQFSVERPDGSNFTLKIRSTKLEDSAMYFCASNRDRNQETQYFGPGTRLLVL.

About this clone: Coverage ceases 3 residues before the CDR3 finishes, and the germline J gene fills in the end. The rearrangement joins TRBV5-1 to TRBJ2-3; 9 bases line up with TRBD2. From germline, CDR1 is SGHRS and CDR2 YFSETQ. CDR3 length equals 15 residues. J lost 3 bases, V lost 2 bases, and 4 bases had no gene match. The covered CDR3 bases are TGCGCCAGCAGCTTTAGCGGGGGATGGACAGATACG. This encodes CASSFSGGWTDT. The full CDR3 is CASSFSGGWTDTQYF.

Notes on this clone: The read gets to within 3 residues of the CDR3 end, and the germline J gene fills in the rest. The chain combines TRBV5-1 with TRBJ1-1; no firm D call. The V gene lost 0 bases and the J gene lost 0 bases, with 6 bases spanning the gap. The CDR3 is made up of 14 amino acids. Germline V CDR1 and CDR2: SGHRS, YFSETQ. Incomplete CDR3 DNA: TGCGCCAGCAGCTTGGCATTCATGAACACTGAA. Amino acid sequence: CASSLAFMNTE. The CDR3, in full, reads CASSLAFMNTEAFF.

Note on this clone: From the germline J gene comes the end of the CDR3, since the read stops 3 residues before it. The rearrangement uses TRBV14 and TRBJ2-5; D gene unclear. Germline V gene data show CDR1 as SGHDN and CDR2 as FVKESK. With 0 bases removed from V and 4 bases from J, the gap between germline ends came to 12 bases. This CDR3 has 15 amino acids. This CDR3 reads CASSQDRKGRETQYF. The part of the CDR3 DNA that was read is TGTGCCAGCAGCCAAGATCGTAAGGGTAGAGAGACC.

Remarks on this clone: The DNA ends 3 residues before the CDR3 does, and the rest of the CDR3 is filled in from the germline J gene. The chain joins TRBV29-1 to TRBJ1-1; 7 nucleotides align to TRBD1. Germline V CDR1 and CDR2: SQVTM, ANQGSEA. Trimming took 5 bases from V and 4 from J; bases not matched to a gene: 7. The CDR3 consists of 13 residues. CDR3 loop: CSVIQGRGTEAFF. The sequenced part of the CDR3 DNA is TGCAGCGTTATACAGGGGCGGGGCACTGAA.

Comment on this clone: The read halts 3 residues ahead of the CDR3 end, with the missing end drawn from the germline J gene. The chain couples TRBV30 to TRBJ2-7; 12 bases map to TRBD2. Germline V gives CDR1 GTSNPN, CDR2 SVGIG (reference sequence). The CDR3 is made up of 15 amino acids. V was pared by 3 bases and J by 6 bases, with 9 bases of the junction left unmatched. The CDR3 spells CAWRGLAGSLPEQYF. Partial CDR3 DNA: TGTGCCTGGAGGGGACTAGCGGGTTCACTCCCCGAG.

With respect to this clone: The read falls 3 residues short of the CDR3 end, and the missing part is taken from the germline J gene. The rearrangement joins TRBV10-1 to TRBJ1-2; D gene uncertain. CDR1 and CDR2 (germline): WNHNN, SYGVQD (reference sequence). The CDR3 consists of 13 residues. Between the trimmed V and J ends, which lost 3 bases and 4 bases, there was a span of 9 bases. Partial CDR3 DNA: TGCGCCAGCAGTGAAACGGGGTTCTATGGC. Translating gives CASSETGFYG. The full CDR3 is CASSETGFYGYTF.